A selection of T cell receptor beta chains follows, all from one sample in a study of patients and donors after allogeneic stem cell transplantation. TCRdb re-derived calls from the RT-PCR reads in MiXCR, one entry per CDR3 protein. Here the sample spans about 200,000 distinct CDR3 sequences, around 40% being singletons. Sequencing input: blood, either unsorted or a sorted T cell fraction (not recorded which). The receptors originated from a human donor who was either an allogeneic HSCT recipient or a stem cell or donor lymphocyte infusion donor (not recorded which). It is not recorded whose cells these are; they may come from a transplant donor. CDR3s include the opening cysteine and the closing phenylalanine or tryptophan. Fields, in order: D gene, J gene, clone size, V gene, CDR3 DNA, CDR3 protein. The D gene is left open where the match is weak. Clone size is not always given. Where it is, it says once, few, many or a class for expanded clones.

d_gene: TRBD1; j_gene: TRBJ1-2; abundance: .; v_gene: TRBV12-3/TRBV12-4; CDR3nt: TGTGCCAGCAGCGACAGGGTGAACTATGGCTACACCTTC; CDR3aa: CASSDRVNYGYTF
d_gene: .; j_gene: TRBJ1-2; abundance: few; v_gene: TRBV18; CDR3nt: TGTGCCAGCTCACCATTGAACACTGACTATGGCTACACCTTC; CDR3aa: CASSPLNTDYGYTF
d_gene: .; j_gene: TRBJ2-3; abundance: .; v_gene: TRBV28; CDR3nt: TGTGCCAGCAGTTCCCCCCCCGCGGCAGCAAGGGATACGCAGTATTTT; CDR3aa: CASSSPPAAARDTQYF
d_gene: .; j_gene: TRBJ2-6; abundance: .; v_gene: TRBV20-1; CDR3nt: TGCAGTGCTAGGACAGACGGTTCTGGGGCCAACGTCCTGACTTTC; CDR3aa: CSARTDGSGANVLTF
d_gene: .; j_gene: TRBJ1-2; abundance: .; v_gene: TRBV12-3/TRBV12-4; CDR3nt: TGTGCCAGCAGCCGCCGACAGGCCGACTTC; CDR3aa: CASSRRQADF
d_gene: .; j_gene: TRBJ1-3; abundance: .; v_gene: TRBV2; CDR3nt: TGTGCCAGCAGCGCGGGAACCTCTGGAAACACCATATATTTT; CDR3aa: CASSAGTSGNTIYF
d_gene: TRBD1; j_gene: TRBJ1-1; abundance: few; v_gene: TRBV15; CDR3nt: TGTGCCACCAGCAGACACAGGACAGGCGAAGCTTTCTTT; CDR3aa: CATSRHRTGEAFF
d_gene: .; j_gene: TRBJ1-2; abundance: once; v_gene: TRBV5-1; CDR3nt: TGCGCCAGCAGCTTGGACGTCGCGGGCTATGGCTACACCTTC; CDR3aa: CASSLDVAGYGYTF
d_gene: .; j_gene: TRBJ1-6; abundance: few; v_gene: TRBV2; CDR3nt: TGTGCCAGCTCCTTCGGGCGGAGACTTAATTCACCCCTCCACTTT; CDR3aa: CASSFGRRLNSPLHF
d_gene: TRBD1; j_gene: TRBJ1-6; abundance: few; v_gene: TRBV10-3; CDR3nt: TGTGCCATCAGGGGCGACAGGGACTCACCCCTCCACTTT; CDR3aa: CAIRGDRDSPLHF
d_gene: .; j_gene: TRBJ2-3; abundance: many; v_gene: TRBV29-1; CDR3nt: TGCAGCGTTGACCCGACTAGCACAGATACGCAGTATTTT; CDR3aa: CSVDPTSTDTQYF
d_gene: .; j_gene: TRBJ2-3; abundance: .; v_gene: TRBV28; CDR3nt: TGTGCCAGCAGCACACCCTATCGTCGGGCAGATACGCAGTATTTT; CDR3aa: CASSTPYRRADTQYF
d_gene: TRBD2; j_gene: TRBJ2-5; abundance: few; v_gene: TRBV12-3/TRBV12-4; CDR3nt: TGTGCCAGCAGCTATATTACTAGCGTTGAGACCCAGTACTTC; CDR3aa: CASSYITSVETQYF
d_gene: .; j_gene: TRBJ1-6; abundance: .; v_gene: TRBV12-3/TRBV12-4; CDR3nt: TGTGCCAGCAGCCTCCTGGGCACCCTTAATTCACCCCTCCACTTT; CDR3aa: CASSLLGTLNSPLHF
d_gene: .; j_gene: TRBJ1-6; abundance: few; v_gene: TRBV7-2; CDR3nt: TGTGCCAGCAGCCTACCGACAGTGGGCTTTCGGACACCCCTCCACTTT; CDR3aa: CASSLPTVGFRTPLHF
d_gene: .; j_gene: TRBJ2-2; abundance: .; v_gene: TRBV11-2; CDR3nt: TGTGCCAGCAGTCACAGGGTAACCGGGGAGCTGTTTTTT; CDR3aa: CASSHRVTGELFF
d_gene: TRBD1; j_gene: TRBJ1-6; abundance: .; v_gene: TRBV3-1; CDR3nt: TGTGCCAGCAGCTGGGGACAGGGGGACTATAATTCACCCCTCCACTTT; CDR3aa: CASSWGQGDYNSPLHF
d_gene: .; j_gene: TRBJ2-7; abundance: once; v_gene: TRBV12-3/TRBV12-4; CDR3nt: TGTGCCAGCAGTTTACTAGGCGGGCAAAGACCCTACGAGCAGTACTTC; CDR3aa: CASSLLGGQRPYEQYF
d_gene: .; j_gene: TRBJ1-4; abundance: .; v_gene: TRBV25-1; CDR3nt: TGTGCCAGCAGTGAATGGACGGTTGAAAAACTGTTTTTT; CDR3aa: CASSEWTVEKLFF
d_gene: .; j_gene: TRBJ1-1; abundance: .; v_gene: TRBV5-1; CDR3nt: TGCGCCAGCAGCTTGGCTCGCCCGGCCACTGAAGCTTTCTTT; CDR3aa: CASSLARPATEAFF
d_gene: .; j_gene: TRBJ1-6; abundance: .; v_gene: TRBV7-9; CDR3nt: TGTGCCAGCAGCCAAGGACAGTTCGGGAATTCACCCCTCCACTTT; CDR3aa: CASSQGQFGNSPLHF
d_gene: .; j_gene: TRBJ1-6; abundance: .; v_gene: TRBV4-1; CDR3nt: TGCGCCAGCAGCCAAGGGGGCCCCTATAATTCACCCCTCCACTTT; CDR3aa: CASSQGGPYNSPLHF
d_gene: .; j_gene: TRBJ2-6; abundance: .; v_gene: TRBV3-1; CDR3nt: TGTGCCAGCAGCCAATATGGCTCTGGGGCCAACGTCCTGACTTTC; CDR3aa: CASSQYGSGANVLTF
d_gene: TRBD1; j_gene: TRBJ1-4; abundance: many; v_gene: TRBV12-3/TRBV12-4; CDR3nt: TGTGCCAGCAGTCTCCAATGGACAGGCGGACTGTTTTTT; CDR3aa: CASSLQWTGGLFF
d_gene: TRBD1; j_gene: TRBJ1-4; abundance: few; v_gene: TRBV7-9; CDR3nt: TGTGCCAGCAGCTTAGGGGACAGGTCTAATGAAAAACTGTTTTTT; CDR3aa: CASSLGDRSNEKLFF
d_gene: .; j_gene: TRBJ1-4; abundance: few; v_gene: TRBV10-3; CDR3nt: TGTGCCATAGCTGTAGGTGCAGGCGTGAATGAAAAACTGTTTTTT; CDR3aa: CAIAVGAGVNEKLFF
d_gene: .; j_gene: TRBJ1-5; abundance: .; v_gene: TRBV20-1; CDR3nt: TGCAGTGCTAGAGGAGGGGGACCCGGCAATCAGCCCCAGCATTTT; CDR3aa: CSARGGGPGNQPQHF
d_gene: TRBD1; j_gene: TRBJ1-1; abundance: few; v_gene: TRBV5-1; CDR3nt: TGCGCCAGCAGGGACAGGGGGCGGTGGACTGAAGCTTTCTTT; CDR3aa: CASRDRGRWTEAFF
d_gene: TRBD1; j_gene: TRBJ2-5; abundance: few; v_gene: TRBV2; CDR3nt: TGTGCCAGAGGGACAGATCTACAAGAGACCCAGTACTTC; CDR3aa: CARGTDLQETQYF
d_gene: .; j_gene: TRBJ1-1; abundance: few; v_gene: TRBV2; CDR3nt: TGTGCCAGCAGCCCACGAGAGGTACTTAACACTGAAGCTTTCTTT; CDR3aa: CASSPREVLNTEAFF
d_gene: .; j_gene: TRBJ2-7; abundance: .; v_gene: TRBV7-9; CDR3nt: TGTGCCAGCAGCAACGGGAACTACGAGCAGTACTTC; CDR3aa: CASSNGNYEQYF
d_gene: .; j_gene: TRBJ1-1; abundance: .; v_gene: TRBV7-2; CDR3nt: TGTGCCAGCAGCCACCTGGGGGGGCCCACTGAAGCTTTCTTT; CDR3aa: CASSHLGGPTEAFF
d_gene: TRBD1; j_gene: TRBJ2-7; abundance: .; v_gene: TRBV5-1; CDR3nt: TGCGCCAGCAGCTTTGGGACAGGAGAATACGAGCAGTACTTC; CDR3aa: CASSFGTGEYEQYF
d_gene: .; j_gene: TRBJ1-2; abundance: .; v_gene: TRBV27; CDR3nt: TGTGCCAGCAGTTTACGGGGGGCAAGCTATGGCTACACCTTC; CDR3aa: CASSLRGASYGYTF
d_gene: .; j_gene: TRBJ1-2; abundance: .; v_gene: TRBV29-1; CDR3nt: TGCAGCGTTGAAGATATTCAGGGGAGGTACTATGGCTACACCTTC; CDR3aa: CSVEDIQGRYYGYTF
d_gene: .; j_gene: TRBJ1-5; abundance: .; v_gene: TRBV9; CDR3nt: TGTGCCAGCAGCGTAGGCACAGGGAATCAGCCCCAGCATTTT; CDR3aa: CASSVGTGNQPQHF
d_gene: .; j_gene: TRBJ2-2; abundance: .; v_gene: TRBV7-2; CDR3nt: TGTGCCAGCAGATCCGGCGCCGGGGAGCTGTTTTTT; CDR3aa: CASRSGAGELFF
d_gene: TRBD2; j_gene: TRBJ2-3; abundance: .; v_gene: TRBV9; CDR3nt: TGTGCCAGCAGCGTAAGGGCTAGCGGGGGTATCACAGATACGCAGTATTTT; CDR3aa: CASSVRASGGITDTQYF